Listed here are 14 T cell receptor beta chains from one sample, sequenced in a study of blood T cells in healthy people across ages. The use of a sample-barcoded 5' primer and a J-beta primer mix characterized a second PCR of roughly 6 to 11 cycles. TCRdb fed the 5' RACE reads into MiXCR, producing one record per CDR3 protein. The table has 700,000 or so distinct CDR3 sequences, over 40% seen once. Material for sequencing was blood. Source of these receptors: a man at least 80 years old in good health.

The chain employs TRBV25-1 and TRBJ2-1; 9 positions match TRBD1. Germline V gene sequence: CDR1 MGHDK, CDR2 SYGVNS. Trimming cost V 4 bases and J 7 bases; bases outside gene matches: 5. This CDR3 region has 14 residues. CDR3 in amino acids: CASSAWTGANEQFF. Written as DNA, the CDR3 is TGTGCCAGCAGTGCTTGGACAGGGGCTAATGAGCAGTTCTTC.

The rearrangement uses TRBV5-4 and TRBJ2-6, with 11 nucleotides matching TRBD1. There are 18 residues in the CDR3. Germline V gene lookup returns CDR1 SGHNT and CDR2 YYREEE (reference sequence). The J segment lost 1 base and the V segment lost 4 bases, leaving 7 bases of the junction unmatched. The CDR3 nucleotides read TGTGCCAGCAGCCTTGCGGGACAGGGGGGGTCTGGGGCCAACGTCCTGACTTTC. Amino acid sequence: CASSLAGQGGSGANVLTF.

This clonotype has ten or more counts. This chain joins TRBV5-1 and TRBJ2-1, with D possibly TRBD2 on 5 matching bases. V was clipped by 4 bases and J by 6 bases, with 11 bases between them. There are 13 residues in the CDR3. The germline CDR1 and CDR2 sequences are SGHRS and YFSETQ. The CDR3 is CASSQRTLNEQFF. DNA for the CDR3: TGCGCCAGCAGCCAGCGGACTCTCAATGAGCAGTTCTTC.

The table lists this clonotype with many counts. The chain links TRBV6-5 to TRBJ2-1; 7 bases are shared with TRBD1. The germline V gene has CDR1 MNHEY and CDR2 SVGAGI. This CDR3 has 13 amino acids. V gave up 6 bases and J gave up 5 bases; unmatched junction bases: 4. CDR3 amino acids: CASRETGNNEQFF. CDR3 bases: TGTGCCAGCAGGGAGACAGGGAACAATGAGCAGTTCTTC.

The J gene is TRBJ2-1, the V gene TRBV6-2 or TRBV6-3; 10 bases line up with TRBD2. The junction had 8 bases not matched to a gene; V was cut back by 0 bases and J by 3 bases. CDR3 size: 18 residues. From germline, CDR1 is MNHEY and CDR2 SVGEGT. The CDR3 bases are TGTGCCAGCAGTTACTCGATGAGTAGCGGGGGGAGCTACAATGAGCAGTTCTTC. Its protein is CASSYSMSSGGSYNEQFF.

This clonotype was observed many times. The rearrangement links TRBV7-9 to TRBJ2-7; D remains unclear. The CDR3 covers 12 residues. CDR1 and CDR2 (germline): SEHNR, FQNEAQ (reference sequence). Deletions cut 4 bases from V and 2 bases from J, with 6 bases between. The CDR3 reads CASSYVAYEQYF. As DNA, the CDR3 is TGTGCCAGCAGCTACGTCGCCTACGAGCAGTACTTC.

The genes are TRBV12-3 or TRBV12-4 and TRBJ1-2; a weak D match, TRBD1 (5 bases). V was shortened by 7 bases and J by 5 bases, with 20 bases between the two germline ends. The CDR3 has 15 residues. In nucleotides, the CDR3 is TGTGCCAGCACCCAACAGGCAGGGATTGTTTATGGCTACACCTTC. Translating it yields CASTQQAGIVYGYTF.

This clonotype was seen only a few times. The V gene is TRBV20-1, the J gene TRBJ2-1, with 7 bases lining up with TRBD2. Germline CDR1 and CDR2: DFQATT and SNEGSKA (reference sequence). V shed 6 bases and J 3 bases; nucleotides not matched to a gene: 11. There are 15 residues in the CDR3. The CDR3 sequence is CSAMDSGRNYNEQFF. The CDR3 DNA reads TGCAGTGCCATGGATAGCGGGCGAAACTACAATGAGCAGTTCTTC.

The chain recombines TRBV6-2 or TRBV6-3 with TRBJ1-2; TRBD1 agrees at 8 bases. Germline CDR1 MNHEY, CDR2 SVGEGT. The length of the CDR3 is 13 residues. The junction had 5 bases not matched to a gene; V was cut back by 6 bases and J by 5 bases. The chain's CDR3 is CASSSGQVYGYTF. CDR3 sequence (DNA): TGTGCCAGCAGCTCGGGACAGGTATATGGCTACACCTTC.

Only a few counts were recorded for this clonotype. The chain has TRBV6-6 and TRBJ1-3; D possibly corresponds to TRBD1 (6 bases). Germline V CDR1 and CDR2: MNHNY, SVGAGI (reference sequence). CDR3 length: 15 residues. V lost 4 bases and J 7 bases, leaving 17 bases between the germline ends. CDR3 nucleotides: TGTGCCAGCAGTTCCTCAGGGGCTGCGGGGAACACCATATATTTT. The encoded protein is CASSSSGAAGNTIYF.

Comments on this clonotype: A much larger clonotype is one base distant, so this may be a read error. This chain links TRBV5-1 with TRBJ2-4; 9 positions match TRBD2. The J call may be in error: the DNA end matches TRBJ2-7 better. CDR3 length: 14 amino acids. The germline V gene encodes CDR1 SGHRS and CDR2 YFSETQ. CDR3 DNA sequence: TGCGCCAGCAGCTTTGGCGGGAGGGTCGACGAGCAGTACTTC. Its translation is CASSFGGRVDEQYF.

As to this clonotype: A junction end diverges from the germline sequence, so it may reflect a read error. The gene calls are TRBV24-1 and TRBJ2-1; 7 bases map to TRBD2. This CDR3 spans 12 amino acids. The germline gives CDR1 KGHDR, CDR2 SFDVKD. The CDR3 region is CATSGGGNEQFF. Here the CDR3 DNA reads TGTGCCACTAGTGGCGGGGGTAATGAGCAGTTCTTC.

This clonotype was seen more than once but under ten times. The V and J genes are TRBV12-3 or TRBV12-4 and TRBJ1-1; D gene ambiguous. This CDR3 has 13 amino acids. V shed 6 bases and J shed 3 bases, with 11 bases lying between them. CDR3 in DNA: TGTGCCAGCAGCCGCCGGGAGGACACTGAAGCTTTCTTT. Its protein is CASSRREDTEAFF.

Many counts were recorded for this clonotype. The chain combines TRBV7-2 with TRBJ2-7; D gene ambiguous. The CDR3 sequence is 13 residues long. The germline V gene has CDR1 SGHTA and CDR2 FQGNSA. Trimming pared 1 base from V and 6 bases from J, leaving 10 bases between. The CDR3 DNA reads as TGTGCCAGCAGCTTAGAAATCCGCCTCGAGCAGTACTTC. The encoded protein is CASSLEIRLEQYF.